What follows are 16 T cell receptor beta chains derived from one specimen sequenced in a study of identical twins. Via MiXCR, TCRdb re-called the 5' RACE reads, giving one row per CDR3 protein. This table has 1.5 million to 2 million distinct CDR3 sequences, about 31% appearing once. The sample comprised cord blood. These receptors all stem from a newborn girl in good health.

CDR3 nucleotides: TGCAGTGCTAGAGTCTCGGGACTAGCGGGGGGGCCGCGGTACGAGCAGTACTTC. It translates to CSARVSGLAGGPRYEQYF. The V and J genes are TRBV20-1 and TRBJ2-7; 16 bases fit TRBD2. Germline trimming cut 1 base from V and 4 bases from J; bases unmatched to any gene: 10. This CDR3 has 18 residues. In germline, CDR1 is DFQATT, CDR2 SNEGSKA (reference sequence).

With respect to this clonotype: A much bigger clone sits one base away, suggesting this may be a read error. The chain combines TRBV29-1 with TRBJ2-3, with TRBD1 as a possible D gene (5 bases). The CDR3 extends over 12 amino acids. Germline CDR1 and CDR2: SQVTM and ANQGSEA. With 7 bases removed from V and 4 bases from J, the gap between germline ends came to 12 bases. The CDR3 DNA reads TGCAGCGCTGGCAGGGTGTCAGATACGCAGTATTTT. Its translation: CSAGRVSDTQYF.

This chain uses TRBV7-9 with TRBJ2-7; D unclear. V lost 7 bases and J lost 3, with 25 bases in between. The CDR3 consists of 17 residues. Per germline, CDR1 SEHNR and CDR2 FQNEAQ (reference sequence). CDR3 DNA sequence: TGTGCCAGCAACACAACCTTAAATGGACCAAAAGACTACGAGCAGTACTTC. Translating gives CASNTTLNGPKDYEQYF.

CDR3 sequence (DNA): TGTGCCAGCAGCGTAGACCCCGGGTCGAAGACCCAGTACTTC. It yields the protein CASSVDPGSKTQYF. The chain recombines TRBV9 with TRBJ2-5, with D hard to call. V shed 0 bases and J shed 6 bases, with 12 bases lying between them. Germline CDR1 reads SGDLS; CDR2 reads YYNGEE. The CDR3 length is 14 residues.

The rearrangement uses TRBV20-1 and TRBJ2-1; the D is unclear. There are 14 residues in the CDR3. The V gene lost 6 bases and the J gene lost 2 bases, with 14 bases spanning the gap. CDR1 is DFQATT and CDR2 is SNEGSKA in the germline V gene (reference sequence). The CDR3 DNA is TGCAGTGCCGGGCGAGCGAACGCCTACAATGAGCAGTTCTTC. Its protein is CSAGRANAYNEQFF.

The chain recombines TRBV20-1 with TRBJ2-1, with 12 bases aligning to TRBD2. Germline lookup yields CDR1 DFQATT and CDR2 SNEGSKA (reference sequence). This CDR3 region has 14 residues. J lost 7 bases, V lost 4 bases, and 5 bases had no gene match. CDR3 in amino acids: CSATSGGGRNEQFF. The CDR3 nucleotides read TGCAGTGCTACTAGCGGGGGGGGCCGGAATGAGCAGTTCTTC.

This clonotype was observed a handful of times. The chain is built from TRBV5-1 and TRBJ2-1, with 7 bases aligning to TRBD2. The CDR3 covers 16 residues. V lost 5 bases and J lost 1; bases outside the gene matches: 9. Germline V lookup: CDR1 SGHRS, CDR2 YFSETQ. The CDR3 region is CASRASGGGSYNEQFF. For the CDR3, the DNA is TGCGCCAGCAGGGCATCGGGGGGAGGGTCCTACAATGAGCAGTTCTTC.

The gene calls are TRBV12-5 and TRBJ2-2, with D possibly being TRBD2 (6 bases). This CDR3 spans 17 amino acids. The germline V and J ends were trimmed by 7 bases and 5 bases, with 23 bases remaining between them. Germline V gene lookup returns CDR1 LGHNT and CDR2 FRNRAP. The CDR3 region has the DNA TGTGCTAGTGAGCACCGGGACTTCTCTCGGGGTACCGGGGAGCTGTTTTTT. Translated: CASEHRDFSRGTGELFF.

Only a few counts were recorded for this clonotype. This rearrangement joins TRBV10-3 to TRBJ2-1, with 11 bases lining up with TRBD2. The length of the CDR3 is 17 residues. CDR1 and CDR2 (germline): ENHRY, SYGVKD. The V segment lost 7 bases and the J segment 4 bases; nucleotides outside the gene matches: 12. The CDR3 nucleotides read TGTGCCATCATGAGCACCTTCCTAGCGGGGGGTTACAATGAGCAGTTCTTC. This gives the protein CAIMSTFLAGGYNEQFF.

The V call is TRBV4-1, the J call TRBJ1-1; the D gene is possibly TRBD1 (5 bases). Germline CDR1 MGHRA, CDR2 YSYEKL. The ends were cut back, 1 base at V and 7 bases at J, with 13 bases in the middle. CDR3 length equals 14 residues. The CDR3 reads CASSQVPPGGEAFF. The CDR3, as DNA: TGCGCCAGCAGCCAAGTCCCCCCCGGGGGTGAAGCTTTCTTT.

This clonotype was observed a few times. The chain couples TRBV10-3 to TRBJ1-5; D is perhaps TRBD1 (6 bases). The CDR3 is 15 amino acids. Trimming removed 3 bases from V and 3 bases from J, with 12 bases in between. Germline V gene data show CDR1 as ENHRY and CDR2 as SYGVKD. CDR3 bases: TGTGCCATCAGTGAAGGACAGATCCCCAATCAGCCCCAGCATTTT. It yields the protein CAISEGQIPNQPQHF.

The CDR3 nucleotides read TGTGCCAGCAGTCTACTAGGGGGACTAGCCTCAGATACGCAGTATTTT. This translates into CASSLLGGLASDTQYF. The chain employs TRBV27 and TRBJ2-3; 9 bases match TRBD2. This CDR3 has 16 residues. Per the germline V gene, CDR1 is MNHEY and CDR2 is SMNVEV (reference sequence). The ends lost 5 bases at V and 4 bases at J; junction bases unmatched: 10.

In DNA form, the CDR3 reads TGCAGTGCTAGACCTTATGACACACCCGGCTACACCTTC. Translation: CSARPYDTPGYTF. V is TRBV20-1 and J is TRBJ1-2; D unresolved. The CDR3 is 13 amino acids. Germline assignment: CDR1 DFQATT and CDR2 SNEGSKA (reference sequence). Trimming stripped 2 bases from V and 8 bases from J, with 15 bases between.

The gene calls are TRBV2 and TRBJ2-4; 12 nucleotides agree with TRBD2. The J call may be in error: the DNA end matches TRBJ2-5 better. CDR1 is SNHLY and CDR2 is FYNNEI in the germline V gene. The CDR3 consists of 15 residues. The CDR3 region is CASSGGLAGQETQYF. For the CDR3, the DNA is TGTGCCAGCAGTGGGGGACTAGCGGGCCAAGAGACCCAGTACTTC.

This clonotype was seen only a few times. The chain employs TRBV5-5 and TRBJ2-1; D not certain. Trimming removed 4 bases from V and 9 bases from J, with 8 bases in between. CDR1 and CDR2 (germline): SGHKS, YYEKEE (reference sequence). CDR3 size: 11 residues. CDR3 sequence: CASSTSSEQFF. CDR3 nucleotides: TGTGCCAGCAGCACTTCGAGTGAGCAGTTCTTC.

This sequence joins TRBV29-1 and TRBJ2-2, with a tentative D call TRBD1 (6 bases). The CDR3 length is 14 residues. The V gene's germline CDR1 is SQVTM and CDR2 ANQGSEA. V lost 7 bases and J lost 0, with 12 bases in between. As DNA, the CDR3 is TGCAGCGCCAGACAGGCACCGAACACCGGGGAGCTGTTTTTT. Protein sequence: CSARQAPNTGELFF.